This T cell receptor (beta chain) appears in the sequencing data of a study of blood T cells in healthy people across ages. Per the germline V gene, CDR1 is SGHRS and CDR2 is YFSETQ. This CDR3 contains 16 residues. Trimming cost V 2 bases and J 0 bases, with 14 bases left between them. For the second PCR, which ran for about 7 to 11 cycles, a sample-barcoded 5' primer and a J-beta primer mix were used. TCRdb analysed the 5' RACE reads with MiXCR anew, one entry per CDR3 protein. The sample yields about 1.8 million distinct CDR3 sequences, about 49% seen once. V gene TRBV5-1 combines with J gene TRBJ2-5; D possibly corresponds to TRBD2 (6 bases). The source of this sequence is a woman between 35 and 50 years old in good health. The sequencing input was blood. CDR3 loop: CASSFERGGDQETQYF. CDR3 in DNA: TGCGCCAGCAGCTTCGAACGTGGAGGGGACCAAGAGACCCAGTACTTC.